The clone carrying this TCR beta chain showed up just a few times. Its antigen is undetermined. Each CDR3 protein is one row after TCRdb ran MiXCR on the RT-PCR reads. Of about 310,000 distinct CDR3 sequences listed, around a fifth are singletons. V was trimmed by 2 bases and J by 11 bases, leaving 18 bases between them. The CDR3 contains 14 residues. Germline V gives CDR1 MNHEY, CDR2 SVGAGI. The sample originates from a study of response to subunit inactivated influenza vaccine. Study outcomes and limitations: It was the authors' suggestion that each seasonal influenza vaccination recruits few new T cells.

The sequence derives from a man aged 45 to 75 who received an inactivated influenza vaccine. The sequenced sample was PBMCs from blood, obtained about 20 months after vaccination. This sequence joins TRBV6-5 and TRBJ1-1; the D is unclear. The CDR3: CASSYLAEPSEAFF. The CDR3 DNA reads TGTGCCAGCAGTTACCTGGCAGAACCTTCGGAGGCTTTCTTT.